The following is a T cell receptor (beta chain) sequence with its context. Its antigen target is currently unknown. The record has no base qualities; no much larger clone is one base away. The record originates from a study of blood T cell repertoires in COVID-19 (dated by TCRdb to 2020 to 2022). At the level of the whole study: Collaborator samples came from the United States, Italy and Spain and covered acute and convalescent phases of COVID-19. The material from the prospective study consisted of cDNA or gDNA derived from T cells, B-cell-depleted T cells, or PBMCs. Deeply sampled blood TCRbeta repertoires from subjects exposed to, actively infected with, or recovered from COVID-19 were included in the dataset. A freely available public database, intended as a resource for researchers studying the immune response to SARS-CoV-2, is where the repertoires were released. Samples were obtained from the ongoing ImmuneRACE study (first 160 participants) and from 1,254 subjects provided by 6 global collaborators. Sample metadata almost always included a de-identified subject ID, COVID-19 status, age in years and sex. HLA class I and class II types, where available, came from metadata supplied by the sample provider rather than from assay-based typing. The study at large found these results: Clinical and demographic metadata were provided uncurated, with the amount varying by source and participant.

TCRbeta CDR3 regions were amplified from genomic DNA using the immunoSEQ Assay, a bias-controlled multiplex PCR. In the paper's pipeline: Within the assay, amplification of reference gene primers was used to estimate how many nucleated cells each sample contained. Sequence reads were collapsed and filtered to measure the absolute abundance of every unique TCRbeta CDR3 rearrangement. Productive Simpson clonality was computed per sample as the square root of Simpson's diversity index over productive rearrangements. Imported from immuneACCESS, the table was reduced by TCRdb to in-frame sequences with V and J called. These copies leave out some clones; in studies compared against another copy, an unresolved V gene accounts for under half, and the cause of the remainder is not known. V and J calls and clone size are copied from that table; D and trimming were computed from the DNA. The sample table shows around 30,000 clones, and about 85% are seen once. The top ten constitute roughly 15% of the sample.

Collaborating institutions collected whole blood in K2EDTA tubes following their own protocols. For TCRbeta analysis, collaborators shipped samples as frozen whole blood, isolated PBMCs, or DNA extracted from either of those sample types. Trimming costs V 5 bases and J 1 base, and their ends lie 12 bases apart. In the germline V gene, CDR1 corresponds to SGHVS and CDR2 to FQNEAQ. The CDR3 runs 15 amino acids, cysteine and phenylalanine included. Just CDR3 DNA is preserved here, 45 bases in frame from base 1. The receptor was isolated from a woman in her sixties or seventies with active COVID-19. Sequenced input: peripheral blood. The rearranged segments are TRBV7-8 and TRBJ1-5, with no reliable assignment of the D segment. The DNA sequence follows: TGTGCCAGCAGCCACCTTTCGGGGAGCAATCAGCCCCAGCATTTT. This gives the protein CASSHLSGSNQPQHF.